This TCR beta chain was recorded in a study of T cells in Graves' hyperthyroidism and ophthalmopathy. Study-wide results and caveats: In blood, most of the thyroid clonotypes expanded above 0.001 were also present. The model forecast ophthalmopathy, anticipating it by a median approximately 7 months before onset. Ophthalmopathy was separated from stable hyperthyroidism by a 13 V-J model.

It was RNA transcripts that yielded the amplified TCR beta CDR3 regions. When the TCR CDR3 underwent first-round RT-PCR, the HTBI primer set was used. TCRdb passed the multiplex PCR reads through MiXCR, listing each CDR3 protein once. The repertoire consists of 500,000 to 600,000 distinct CDR3 sequences, with roughly 45% occurring once and the leading ten covering 44%. Turning to this clonotype: Its matching antigen is unknown.

Investigators excluded patients with uncontrolled infection, other autoimmune disease, pregnancy or lactation. From germline, CDR1 is SGHRS and CDR2 YFSETQ. The CDR3 extends over 15 amino acids. V was cut by 7 bases and J by 4 bases, with 20 bases left in between. What was sequenced was peripheral blood or thyroid tissue (not recorded which). The genes are TRBV5-1 and TRBJ1-2; tentative D call: TRBD1 (5 bases). The source of this sequence is an adult woman with Graves' disease, either hyperthyroidism or ophthalmopathy (not recorded which). CDR3 sequence reads: CASGADGLRRYGYTF. CDR3 DNA: TGCGCCAGCGGGGCGGATGGGCTTCGTCGCTATGGCTACACCTTC. Supplemented by reference TRBV5-1 and TRBJ1-2, the full variable domain reads KAGVTQTPRYLIKTRGQQVTLSCSPISGHRSVSWYQQTPGQGLQFLFEYFSETQRNKGNFPGRFSGRQFSNSRSEMNVSTLELGDSALYLCASGADGLRRYGYTFGSGTRLTVV.